This TCR beta chain is drawn from a study of somatic mutations in cytotoxic T cells in rheumatoid arthritis. Study-level information: Patient blood, approximately 30 ml in EDTA, was obtained immediately after diagnosis and prior to the start of any treatment. Findings of the study overall: Age-dependent increases in CD8+ clonality occurred in rheumatoid arthritis patients but not in healthy controls.

With regard to this clone: The antigen is undetermined.

V lost 5 bases to trimming and J lost 5 bases, with 9 bases between them. The CDR3 loop spans 13 amino acids. Germline V lookup: CDR1 SEHNR, CDR2 FQNEAQ (reference sequence). The method was immunoSEQ multiplex PCR; TCRdb's version includes in-frame clones alone and lacks a portion of them. The sample consists of several thousand clones, approximately 75% of them appearing once. Sequenced material: CD8+ T cells sorted from blood. This sequence was found in an adult with rheumatoid arthritis. The J gene is TRBJ2-2, the V gene TRBV7-9; D gene uncertain. The CDR3 coding sequence is TGTGCCAGCAGCGTGGCTCTGACCGGGGAGCTGTTTTTT. Translation: CASSVALTGELFF.